The 19 T cell receptor beta chains reported below all come from one sample, sequenced in a study of T cell responses to AZD1222 COVID-19 vaccine. This table comes from immunoSEQ multiplex PCR, and its TCRdb copy is limited to in-frame clones, with some not included. Here the sample spans about 120,000 clones, 85% to 90% being singletons. The input for sequencing was peripheral blood, taken 28 days after the second AZD1222 dose. Source of these receptors: an adult who received the AZD1222 COVID-19 vaccine.

The chain uses TRBV2 and TRBJ1-3; TRBD1 aligns across 10 bases. CDR3 size: 15 residues. The germline CDR1 and CDR2 sequences are SNHLY and FYNNEI. The junction had 3 bases not matched to a gene; V was cut back by 4 bases and J by 3 bases. CDR3 sequence reads: CASSGQGAFGNTIYF. CDR3 in DNA: TGTGCCAGCAGTGGACAGGGGGCCTTTGGAAACACCATATATTTT.

This chain links TRBV5-1 with TRBJ2-2; 7 positions match TRBD1. With 4 bases clipped from V and 3 bases from J, the junction kept 6 bases outside the gene matches. The germline CDR1 and CDR2 sequences are SGHRS and YFSETQ. The CDR3 loop spans 15 amino acids. This CDR3 is CASSTTGVYTGELFF. The DNA for the CDR3 is TGCGCCAGCAGCACCACAGGGGTCTACACCGGGGAGCTGTTTTTT.

About this clone: Other DNA sequences within the sample encode an identical CDR3. The chain recombines TRBV5-1 with TRBJ2-6; D is unclear. The V gene's germline CDR1 is SGHRS and CDR2 YFSETQ. The CDR3 consists of 15 residues. V lost 0 bases and J 0 bases, leaving 4 bases between the germline ends. CDR3 DNA: TGCGCCAGCAGCTTGGGGGGCTCTGGGGCCAACGTCCTGACTTTC. Translation gives CASSLGGSGANVLTF.

This rearrangement joins TRBV11-3 to TRBJ2-3, with D hard to call. V was clipped by 5 bases and J by 8 bases, with 11 bases between them. The CDR3 sequence is 12 residues long. The V gene's germline CDR1 is SGHNT and CDR2 YENEEA. CDR3 in amino acids: CASSVNVGTQYF. The CDR3 bases are TGTGCCAGCAGCGTTAACGTGGGTACGCAGTATTTT.

CDR3 DNA sequence: TGTGCCAGCAGCCTGATACTAGGCTACGAGCAGTACTTC. Protein: CASSLILGYEQYF. The chain has TRBV3-1 (or the pseudogene TRBV3-2) and TRBJ2-7, with a tentative D call TRBD2 (5 bases). The CDR3 totals 13 residues. Trimming shortened V by 4 bases and J by 3 bases, and 10 bases separated the two germline ends. Looked up from germline, CDR1 is LGHDT and CDR2 is YNNKEL (reference sequence).

Only a few counts were recorded for this clone. The chain couples TRBV5-1 to TRBJ1-2; no clear D. This CDR3 has 13 residues. Germline V gene data show CDR1 as SGHRS and CDR2 as YFSETQ. Trimming stripped 4 bases from V and 4 bases from J, with 11 bases between. The CDR3 loop reads CASSLGEFYGYTF. The CDR3 DNA is TGCGCCAGCAGCCTCGGGGAATTCTATGGCTACACCTTC.

The chain joins TRBV12-5 to TRBJ2-2; D unresolved. The CDR3 runs 13 residues. Germline loops: CDR1 LGHNT, CDR2 FRNRAP. Trimming cost V 0 bases and J 7 bases, with 6 bases left between them. The CDR3 is CASGLVASGELFF. The CDR3 DNA reads TGTGCTAGTGGTTTGGTAGCTAGCGGGGAGCTGTTTTTT.

The rearrangement links TRBV11-3 to TRBJ1-1, with 9 bases matching TRBD1. The J segment lost 3 bases and the V segment lost 5 bases, leaving 7 bases of the junction unmatched. The germline CDR1 and CDR2 sequences are SGHNT and YENEEA. The length of the CDR3 is 15 residues. CDR3 in amino acids: CASSPGTGIDTEAFF. The CDR3 DNA follows: TGTGCCAGCAGCCCGGGGACAGGGATTGACACTGAAGCTTTCTTT.

This chain connects TRBV4-1 to TRBJ1-4, with D hard to call. The CDR3 is 14 residues long. Trimming shortened V by 1 base and J by 0 bases, and 3 bases separated the two germline ends. The germline CDR1 and CDR2 sequences are MGHRA and YSYEKL. The CDR3 sequence is CASSQGATNEKLFF. CDR3 sequence (DNA): TGCGCCAGCAGCCAAGGGGCAACTAATGAAAAACTGTTTTTT.

V gene TRBV5-1 combines with J gene TRBJ2-1, with D unclear. The V end lost 0 bases, the J end lost 6 bases, and 16 bases lay between the germline ends. This CDR3 comprises 16 residues. Per the germline V gene, CDR1 is SGHRS and CDR2 is YFSETQ. CDR3 nucleotides: TGCGCCAGCAGCTTGGTCGCGGCGACGCTCGGCAATGAGCAGTTCTTC. Its translation: CASSLVAATLGNEQFF.

This sequence joins TRBV3-1 (or the pseudogene TRBV3-2) and TRBJ1-2; TRBD1 matches at 9 bases. Germline V gene sequence: CDR1 LGHDT, CDR2 YNNKEL (reference sequence). This CDR3 is 14 amino acids long. V gave up 5 bases and J gave up 4 bases; unmatched junction bases: 5. CDR3 sequence reads: CASSGRQGVYGYTF. The CDR3 bases are TGTGCCAGCAGCGGAAGACAGGGGGTCTATGGCTACACCTTC.

This chain links TRBV27 with TRBJ2-7; TRBD2 matches at 9 bases. Per germline, CDR1 MNHEY and CDR2 SMNVEV (reference sequence). CDR3 length: 16 residues. After removal of 1 base from V and 5 bases from J, the junction contained 9 bases not matched to a gene. The CDR3 here is CASSLWGSGSANEQYF. For the CDR3, the DNA is TGTGCCAGCAGTTTATGGGGTAGCGGGAGCGCGAACGAGCAGTACTTC.

The V gene is TRBV11-3, the J gene TRBJ1-4; D is undetermined. Looked up from germline, CDR1 is SGHNT and CDR2 is YENEEA. The CDR3 is made up of 15 amino acids. Trimming removed 4 bases from V and 0 bases from J, with 9 bases in between. CDR3 sequence: CASSSYTATNEKLFF. CDR3 bases: TGTGCCAGCAGCTCGTACACCGCAACTAATGAAAAACTGTTTTTT.

The rearrangement joins TRBV29-1 to TRBJ2-3; 10 positions match TRBD1. Germline loops: CDR1 SQVTM, CDR2 ANQGSEA. Trimming removed 2 bases from V and 3 bases from J; junction bases left unmatched: 5. The CDR3 is made up of 15 amino acids. As DNA, the CDR3 is TGCAGCGTTGAATCCCGGGACAGGGGAACAGATACGCAGTATTTT. Translated, it gives CSVESRDRGTDTQYF.

This chain uses TRBV6-1 with TRBJ1-2; D gene uncertain. This CDR3 region has 16 residues. Deletions cut 1 base from V and 11 bases from J, with 23 bases between. Germline CDR1 MNHNS, CDR2 SASEGT. This chain's CDR3 is CASSEGVATPALVYTF. In DNA, the CDR3 is TGTGCCAGCAGTGAAGGAGTGGCGACCCCGGCCCTGGTGTACACCTTC.

The chain combines TRBV10-3 with TRBJ1-2; D ambiguous. The CDR3 is 14 residues long. Trimming cost V 2 bases and J 0 bases, with 7 bases left between them. Per germline, CDR1 ENHRY and CDR2 SYGVKD. The CDR3 nucleotides read TGTGCCATCAGTGAGAGTGCCTCTAACTATGGCTACACCTTC. This gives the protein CAISESASNYGYTF.

This clone was detected only once. The CDR3 protein is CASTLGGSGVSPLHF. CDR3 DNA sequence: TGTGCCAGCACGTTGGGGGGGTCGGGAGTTTCACCCCTCCACTTT. The chain combines TRBV28 with TRBJ1-6; maybe TRBD1 (5 bases). This CDR3 has 15 amino acids. Trimming took 7 bases from V and 9 from J, leaving 19 bases between them. Germline V gene data show CDR1 as MDHEN and CDR2 as SYDVKM. The full variable domain, with the rest looked up from reference TRBV28 and TRBJ1-6, is DVKVTQSSRYLVKRTGEKVFLECVQDMDHENMFWYRQDPGLGLRLIYFSYDVKMKEKGDIPEGYSVSREKKERFSLILESASTNQTSMYLCASTLGGSGVSPLHFGNGTRLTVT.

This clone was seen once. The J gene is TRBJ1-4, the V gene TRBV2, with TRBD1 identical over 7 bases. Germline V lookup: CDR1 SNHLY, CDR2 FYNNEI. The CDR3 is made up of 14 amino acids. The ends lost 7 bases at V and 7 bases at J; junction bases unmatched: 9. The CDR3 reads CASTGGLDREKLFF. The CDR3 region has the DNA TGTGCCAGCACAGGGGGTTTAGACCGTGAAAAACTGTTTTTT.

Only one count was recorded for this clone. The chain uses TRBV19 and TRBJ1-3; no definite D call. CDR3 length equals 13 residues. Trimming cost V 5 bases and J 7 bases, with 12 bases left between them. In germline, CDR1 is LNHDA, CDR2 SQIVND (reference sequence). CDR3 coding DNA: TGTGCCAGTAGTTTCGGACTGAGTAACACCATATATTTT. Its protein product is CASSFGLSNTIYF.